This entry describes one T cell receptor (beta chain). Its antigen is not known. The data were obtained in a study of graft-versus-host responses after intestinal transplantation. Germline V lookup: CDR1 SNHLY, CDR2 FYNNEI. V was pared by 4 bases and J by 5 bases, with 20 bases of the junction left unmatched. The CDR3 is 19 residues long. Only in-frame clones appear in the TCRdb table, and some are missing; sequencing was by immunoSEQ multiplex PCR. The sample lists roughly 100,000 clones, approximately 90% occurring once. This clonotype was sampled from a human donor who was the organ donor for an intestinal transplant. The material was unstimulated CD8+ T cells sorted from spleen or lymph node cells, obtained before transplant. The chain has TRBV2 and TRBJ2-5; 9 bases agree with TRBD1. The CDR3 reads CASSVLGGGTGLDWETQYF. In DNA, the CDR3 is TGTGCCAGCAGTGTTCTAGGAGGGGGGACAGGGCTCGACTGGGAGACCCAGTACTTC.